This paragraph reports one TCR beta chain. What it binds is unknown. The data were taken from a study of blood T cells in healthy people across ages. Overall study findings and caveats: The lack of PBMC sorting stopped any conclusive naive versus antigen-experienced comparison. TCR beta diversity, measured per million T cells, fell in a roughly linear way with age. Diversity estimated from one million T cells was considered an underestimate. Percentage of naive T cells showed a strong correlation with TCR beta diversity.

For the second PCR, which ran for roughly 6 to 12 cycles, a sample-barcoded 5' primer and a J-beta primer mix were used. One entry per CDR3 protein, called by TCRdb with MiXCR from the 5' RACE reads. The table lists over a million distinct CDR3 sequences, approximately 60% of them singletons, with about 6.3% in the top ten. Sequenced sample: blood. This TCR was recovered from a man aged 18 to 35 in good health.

CDR3 sequence (DNA): TGCAGTGCTAGAGATATGAAGGACGGATTGGTAGATACGCAGTATTTT. It specifies CSARDMKDGLVDTQYF. The V call is TRBV20-1, the J call TRBJ2-3; D unresolved. Germline V lookup: CDR1 DFQATT, CDR2 SNEGSKA (reference sequence). The CDR3 sequence is 16 residues long. Trimming left V 0 bases short and J 5 bases short, with 18 bases between.